This T cell receptor beta chain was captured by sequencing in a study of beta chain features in type 1 diabetes (dated by TCRdb to 2016 to 2019). About the full investigation: Mean age, gender distribution, total cell number and subset yield were not different between patients and healthy donors. A total of roughly 100,000,000 sorted cells were examined across all samples, and the number of cells per subset was strongly correlated with RNA yield. The study compared TCRB repertoires of sorted circulating CD4+ T cell subsets between recently diagnosed type 1 diabetes patients and matched healthy donors. Naive and central memory subsets were obtained from all 30 or so donors, but regulatory and stem cell-like memory subsets were isolated from only 8 patients and about eight healthy donors. Overall study results and their limits: Only small numbers of individuals were included in the HLA sub-analyses, which left unresolved whether HLA type had any influence on TCRB rearrangement. Fewer insertions and more nucleotide deletions at VDJ recombination sites were observed in patients with type 1 diabetes, implying thymic rearrangement abnormalities. A moderate but significant shortening of TCRB CDR3 length was observed in type 1 diabetes patients in all four CD4+ subsets. PCR might favor shorter templates, but patient and control samples were amplified and corrected together, so any skew would affect both groups equally. Naive, central memory and regulatory TCRB repertoires appeared to be more similar among patients than among healthy donors. Because cDNA was sequenced instead of genomic DNA, highly expressing activated cells could be over-represented, though the groups showed no difference in activation or CD3 levels.

Each donor gave one peripheral blood draw, averaging about 100 mL, which was collected into heparinised tubes. Using a panel that included CD45RO, CCR7, CD25, CD127, CD95 and CD27, naive, central memory, regulatory and stem cell-like memory CD4+ T cells were sorted on a BD FACSAria II. Every sorted population had a purity above 95%. Right away, PBMCs were isolated by Lymphoprep density gradient centrifugation and were stained directly, with no culture step. So that batch effects would be minimized, each experiment stained and sorted samples in pairs, pairing one healthy donor with one patient. This clone was observed a few times. Its specific antigen is unknown. The junction departs from the called germline gene at one end, perhaps through a read error. All of the isolated RNA was reverse transcribed with the High Capacity cDNA Reverse Transcription Kit, so expressed TCRB transcripts were sequenced. Deep immunoSEQ sequencing was applied to naive, central memory and regulatory T cell samples, giving an average of about 3.6 million total reads per sample. Sorted cells were lysed in RLT buffer and RNA was extracted with DNase-treated RNeasy Micro or Mini kits, depending on cell number. To prevent cross-contamination, each cell subset was processed individually, whereas patient and healthy donor samples were processed jointly. Using the immunoSEQ multiplex PCR, TCRB sequences were amplified from cDNA into 87-bp fragments spanning the CDR3 region. The amplicons were sequenced using the Illumina HiSeq platform. The paper's data handling went like this. PCR bias was computationally corrected using synthetic template baselines, reads within Hamming distance 2 were collapsed, and singletons that could not be merged were discarded. Reads were aligned against IMGT to assign V, D and J genes, CDR3 length and insertions or deletions at six rearrangement sites. Within each subset, clonotype counts were normalized to the number of sorted cells before true diversity and Gini coefficients were calculated with the tcR R package. Repertoire sharing was quantified using the overlap coefficient calculated on TCRB nucleotide sequences. The table comes from immuneACCESS by way of TCRdb, which keeps in-frame sequences with V and J called. Part of the clones is missing from these tables; in studies checked, under half for an unresolved V gene and the rest for unknown reasons. Clonal size and the V and J genes are those of that table, whereas D and trimming came from the DNA. Present in this sample are some 160,000 clones, 9% of which were seen just once. The top ten clonotypes cover about 0.7% of the sample.

CDR1 and CDR2, looked up from the germline V gene, are SGHAT and FQNNGV. There are 12 amino acids in the CDR3, from cysteine to phenylalanine inclusive. Left in the record is the CDR3 DNA by itself, 36 bases read in frame from the first base. The chain couples TRBV11-2 to TRBJ2-7, with 11 bases matching TRBD2. The receptor was derived from a woman aged 25 to 39 with type 1 diabetes. Specimen: central memory CD4+ T cells from blood. The nucleotide sequence reads as follows: TGTGCCAGCAGCCCGGAACTAGCGGGAGTAAACTTC. This translates into CASSPELAGVNF. The full variable domain, completed from the reference TRBV11-2 and TRBJ2-7 proteins outside the CDR3, reads EAGVAQSPRYKIIEKRQSVAFWCNPISGHATLYWYQQILGQGPKLLIQFQNNGVVDDSQLPKDRFSAERLKGVDSTLKIQPAKLEDSAVYLCASSPELAGVNFGPGTRLTVT.